The present T cell receptor beta chain was sequenced within a study of blood T cell repertoires in COVID-19. Germline CDR1 and CDR2: LNHDA and SQIVND (reference sequence). Deletions cut 1 base from V and 0 bases from J, with 9 bases between. This CDR3 is 15 amino acids long. Sequencing used immunoSEQ multiplex PCR; TCRdb keeps in-frame clones, though not all of them. The table has 140,000 to 150,000 clones, 80% seen once. The specimen was peripheral blood. The chain joins TRBV19 to TRBJ1-1; D might be TRBD1 (5 bases). The sequence derives from a man between 65 and 80 years old who had recovered from COVID-19. The CDR3 protein is CASSIGGVLNTEAFF. The CDR3 coding sequence is TGTGCCAGTAGTATAGGGGGGGTATTGAACACTGAAGCTTTCTTT.